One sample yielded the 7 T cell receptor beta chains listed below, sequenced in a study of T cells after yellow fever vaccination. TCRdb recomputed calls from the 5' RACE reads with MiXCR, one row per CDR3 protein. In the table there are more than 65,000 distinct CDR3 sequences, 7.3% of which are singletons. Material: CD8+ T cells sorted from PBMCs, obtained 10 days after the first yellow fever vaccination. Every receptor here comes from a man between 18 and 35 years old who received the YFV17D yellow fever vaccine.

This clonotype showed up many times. In DNA form, the CDR3 reads TGCGCCAGCAGCTTGGCCGACTCGATGAGCACAGATACGCAGTATTTT. It specifies CASSLADSMSTDTQYF. The chain combines TRBV5-1 with TRBJ2-3; D is unclear. The CDR3 is 16 amino acids. Germline lookup yields CDR1 SGHRS and CDR2 YFSETQ. V was trimmed by 0 bases and J by 0 bases, leaving 11 bases between them.

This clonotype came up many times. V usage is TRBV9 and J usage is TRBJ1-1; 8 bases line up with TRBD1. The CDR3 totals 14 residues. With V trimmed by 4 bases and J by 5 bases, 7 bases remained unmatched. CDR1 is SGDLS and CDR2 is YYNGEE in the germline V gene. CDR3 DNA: TGTGCCAGCAGCAGGTATAGACAGGGGACTGAAGCTTTCTTT. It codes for CASSRYRQGTEAFF.

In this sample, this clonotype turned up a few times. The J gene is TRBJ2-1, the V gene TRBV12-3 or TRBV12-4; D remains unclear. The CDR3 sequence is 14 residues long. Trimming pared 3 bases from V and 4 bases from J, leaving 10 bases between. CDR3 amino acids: CASSFPGRYNEQFF. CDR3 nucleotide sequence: TGTGCCAGCAGTTTCCCCGGGCGTTACAATGAGCAGTTCTTC.

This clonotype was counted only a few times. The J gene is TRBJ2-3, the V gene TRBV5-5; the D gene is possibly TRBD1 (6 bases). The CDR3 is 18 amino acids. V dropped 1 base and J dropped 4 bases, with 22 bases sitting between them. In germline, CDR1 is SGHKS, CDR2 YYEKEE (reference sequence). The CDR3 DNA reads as TGTGCCAGCAGCTTGCCCCAGTTCCAGGGGTCCTTAGCAGATACGCAGTATTTT. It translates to CASSLPQFQGSLADTQYF.

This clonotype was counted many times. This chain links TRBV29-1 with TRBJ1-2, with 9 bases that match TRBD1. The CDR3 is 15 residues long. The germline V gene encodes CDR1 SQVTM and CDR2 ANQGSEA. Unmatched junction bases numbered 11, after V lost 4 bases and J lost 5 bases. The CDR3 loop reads CSVAKSGTGSYGYTF. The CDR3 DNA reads TGCAGCGTTGCCAAGTCCGGGACAGGGTCTTATGGCTACACCTTC.

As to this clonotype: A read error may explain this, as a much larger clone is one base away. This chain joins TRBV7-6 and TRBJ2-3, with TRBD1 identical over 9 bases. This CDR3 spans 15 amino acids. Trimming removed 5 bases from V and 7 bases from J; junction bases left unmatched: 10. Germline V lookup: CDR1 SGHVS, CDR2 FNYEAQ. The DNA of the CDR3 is TGTGCCAGCAGCCCGACACAGGGGGCGGCATATACGCAGTATTTT. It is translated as CASSPTQGAAYTQYF.

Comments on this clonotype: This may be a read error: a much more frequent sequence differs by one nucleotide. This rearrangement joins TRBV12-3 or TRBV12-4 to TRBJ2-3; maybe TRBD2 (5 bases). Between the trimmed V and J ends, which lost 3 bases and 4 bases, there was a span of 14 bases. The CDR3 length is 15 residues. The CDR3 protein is CASSLSSPSPDTQYF. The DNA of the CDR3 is TGTGCCAGCAGTTTGAGCTCCCCTAGCCCAGATACGCAGTATTTT.